This T cell receptor beta chain was found in a study of cytomegalovirus exposure and HLA in healthy donors. With regard to this clone: Its antigen is as yet unknown.

PCR involved 60 Vbeta and 13 Jbeta primers. Profiling relied on immunoSEQ multiplex PCR, and the TCRdb table lists in-frame clones only, not all of them. The table shows approximately 150,000 clones, with 80% occurring only once. Regarding the study as a whole: The sole available immune exposure information was CMV serostatus. 87-base-pair reads could not separate some V segments, including TRBV6-2 and TRBV6-3.

CDR1 and CDR2 (germline): SNHLY, FYNNEI. V was clipped by 3 bases and J by 6 bases, with 17 bases between them. CDR3 length: 15 residues. The TCR originated in a man aged 18 to 30 in good health and CMV-seropositive. J is TRBJ1-2 and V is TRBV2, with a weak D call TRBD1 (6 bases). Input material: PBMCs. CDR3 region: CASSEGQGPSDGYTF. CDR3 in DNA: TGTGCCAGCAGTGAGGGGCAGGGGCCGTCCGATGGCTACACCTTC.